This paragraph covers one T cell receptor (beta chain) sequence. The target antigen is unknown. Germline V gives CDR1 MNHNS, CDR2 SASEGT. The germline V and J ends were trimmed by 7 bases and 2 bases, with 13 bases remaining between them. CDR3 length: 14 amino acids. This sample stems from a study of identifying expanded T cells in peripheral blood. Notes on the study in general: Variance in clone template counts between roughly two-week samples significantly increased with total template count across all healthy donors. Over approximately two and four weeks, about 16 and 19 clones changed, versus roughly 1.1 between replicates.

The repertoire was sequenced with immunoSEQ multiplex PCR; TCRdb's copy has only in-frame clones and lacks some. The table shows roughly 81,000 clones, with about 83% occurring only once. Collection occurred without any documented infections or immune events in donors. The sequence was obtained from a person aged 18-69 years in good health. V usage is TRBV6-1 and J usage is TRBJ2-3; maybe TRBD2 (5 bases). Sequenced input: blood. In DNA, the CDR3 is TGTGCCAGCACCATAGGGCTAGCCACAGATACGCAGTATTTT. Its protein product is CASTIGLATDTQYF.